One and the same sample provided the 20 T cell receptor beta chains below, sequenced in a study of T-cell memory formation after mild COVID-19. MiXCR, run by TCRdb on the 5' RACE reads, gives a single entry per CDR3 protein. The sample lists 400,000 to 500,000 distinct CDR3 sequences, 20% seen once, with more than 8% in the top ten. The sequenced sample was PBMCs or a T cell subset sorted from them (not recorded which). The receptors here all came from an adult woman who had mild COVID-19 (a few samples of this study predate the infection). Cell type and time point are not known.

In nucleotides, the CDR3 is TGTGCCAGCAGCGTAGAACCTAGCGGGATAGAAGAGCAGTACTTC. Residues: CASSVEPSGIEEQYF. This chain uses TRBV9 with TRBJ2-7; 9 bases line up with TRBD2. The CDR3 totals 15 residues. With 0 bases clipped from V and 7 bases from J, the junction kept 8 bases outside the gene matches. Per the germline V gene, CDR1 is SGDLS and CDR2 is YYNGEE. Full variable domain (remainder filled in from reference TRBV9 and TRBJ2-7): DSGVTQTPKHLITATGQRVTLRCSPRSGDLSVYWYQQSLDQGLQFLIQYYNGEERAKGNILERFSAQQFPDLHSELNLSSLELGDSALYFCASSVEPSGIEEQYFGPGTRLTVT.

The CDR3 DNA reads as TGTGCCAGCAGGGCTAGCGCGGGGAGGCATACGCAGTATTTT. It codes for CASRASAGRHTQYF. This chain links TRBV6-5 with TRBJ2-3; possibly TRBD2 for D (6 bases). CDR3 length equals 14 residues. Per the germline V gene, CDR1 is MNHEY and CDR2 is SVGAGI. Between the trimmed V and J ends, which lost 6 bases and 7 bases, there was a span of 17 bases.

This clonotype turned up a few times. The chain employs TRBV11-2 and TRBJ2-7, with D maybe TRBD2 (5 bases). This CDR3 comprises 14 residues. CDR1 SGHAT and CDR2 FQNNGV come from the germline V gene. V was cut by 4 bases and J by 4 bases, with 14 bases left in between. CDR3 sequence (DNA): TGTGCCAGCAGCTCCGACGGCGGAGGTTACGAGCAGTACTTC. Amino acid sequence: CASSSDGGGYEQYF.

The CDR3: CASTVRAGGIQPQHF. CDR3 sequence (DNA): TGTGCCAGCACGGTACGGGCAGGGGGAATTCAGCCCCAGCATTTT. The gene calls are TRBV12-3 or TRBV12-4 and TRBJ1-5; 7 nucleotides match TRBD1. The CDR3 consists of 15 residues. J was trimmed by 6 bases and V by 7 bases; bases with no gene match: 12.

CDR3 sequence reads: CASSGPGGGQGYTF. DNA for the CDR3: TGTGCCAGCAGCGGCCCTGGGGGGGGGCAGGGCTACACCTTC. The V call is TRBV27, the J call TRBJ1-2; D might be TRBD1 (6 bases). The CDR3 has 14 residues. Trimming cost V 6 bases and J 8 bases, with 19 bases left between them. The V gene's germline CDR1 is MNHEY and CDR2 SMNVEV (reference sequence).

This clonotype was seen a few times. CDR3 region: CAWTKGAGDGYTF. In DNA form, the CDR3 reads TGTGCCTGGACAAAAGGGGCAGGGGATGGCTACACCTTC. V and J are TRBV30 and TRBJ1-2; D is perhaps TRBD1 (6 bases). The germline CDR1 and CDR2 sequences are GTSNPN and SVGIG (reference sequence). The CDR3 totals 13 residues. V was pared by 4 bases and J by 6 bases, with 15 bases between.

The CDR3 sequence: CASSLETGGKRLYSYEQYF. CDR3 DNA sequence: TGCGCCAGCAGCTTGGAGACAGGGGGTAAGAGACTTTACTCCTACGAGCAGTACTTC. The chain has TRBV5-1 and TRBJ2-7, with 9 bases matching TRBD1. J was trimmed by 0 bases and V by 0 bases; bases with no gene match: 13. CDR1 is SGHRS and CDR2 is YFSETQ in the germline V gene. The CDR3 runs 19 residues. Complete variable domain (other parts from reference TRBV5-1 and TRBJ2-7): KAGVTQTPRYLIKTRGQQVTLSCSPISGHRSVSWYQQTPGQGLQFLFEYFSETQRNKGNFPGRFSGRQFSNSRSEMNVSTLELGDSALYLCASSLETGGKRLYSYEQYFGPGTRLTVT.

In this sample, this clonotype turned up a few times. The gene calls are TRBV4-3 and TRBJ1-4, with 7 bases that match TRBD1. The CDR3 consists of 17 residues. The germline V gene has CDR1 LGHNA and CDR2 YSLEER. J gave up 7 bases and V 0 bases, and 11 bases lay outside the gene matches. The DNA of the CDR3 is TGCGCCAGCAGCCAAGATCTGAGGTCGGACAGGCGTGAAAAACTGTTTTTT. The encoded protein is CASSQDLRSDRREKLFF.

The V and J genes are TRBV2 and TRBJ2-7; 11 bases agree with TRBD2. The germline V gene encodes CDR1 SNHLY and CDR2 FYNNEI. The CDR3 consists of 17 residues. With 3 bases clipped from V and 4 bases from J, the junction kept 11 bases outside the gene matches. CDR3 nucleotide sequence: TGTGCCAGCAGTGATCAGGCTGGTACTAGCGGGAGATACGAGCAGTACTTC. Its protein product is CASSDQAGTSGRYEQYF.

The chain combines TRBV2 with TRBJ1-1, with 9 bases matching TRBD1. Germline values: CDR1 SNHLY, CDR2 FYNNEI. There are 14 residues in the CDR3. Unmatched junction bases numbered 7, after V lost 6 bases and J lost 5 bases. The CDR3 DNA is TGTGCCAGCAGAGGGACAGGGTGGGAGACTGAAGCTTTCTTT. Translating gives CASRGTGWETEAFF.

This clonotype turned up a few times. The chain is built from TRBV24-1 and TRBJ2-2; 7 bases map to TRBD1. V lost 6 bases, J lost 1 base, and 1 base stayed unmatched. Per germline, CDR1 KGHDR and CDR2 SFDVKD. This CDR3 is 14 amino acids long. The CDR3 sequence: CATSSGGNTGELFF. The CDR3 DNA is TGTGCCACCAGTTCAGGGGGGAACACCGGGGAGCTGTTTTTT.

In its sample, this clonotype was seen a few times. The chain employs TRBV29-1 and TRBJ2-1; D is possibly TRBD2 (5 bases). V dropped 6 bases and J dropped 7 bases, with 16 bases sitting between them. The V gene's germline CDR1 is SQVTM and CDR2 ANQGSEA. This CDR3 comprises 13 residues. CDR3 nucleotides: TGCAGCGTAGTCCAGCGGAGGCGGAATGAGCAGTTCTTC. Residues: CSVVQRRRNEQFF.

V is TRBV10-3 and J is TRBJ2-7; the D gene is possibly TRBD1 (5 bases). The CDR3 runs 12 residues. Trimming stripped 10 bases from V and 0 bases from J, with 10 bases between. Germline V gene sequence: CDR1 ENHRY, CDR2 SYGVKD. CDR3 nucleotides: TGTGCCACCAGGGCGGTCTCCTACGAGCAGTACTTC. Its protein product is CATRAVSYEQYF.

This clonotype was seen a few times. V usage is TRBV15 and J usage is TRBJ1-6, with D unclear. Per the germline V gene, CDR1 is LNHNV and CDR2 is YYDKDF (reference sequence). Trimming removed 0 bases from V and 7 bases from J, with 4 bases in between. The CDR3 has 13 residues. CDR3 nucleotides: TGTGCCACCAGCAGAGAAAGGAATTCACCCCTCCACTTT. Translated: CATSRERNSPLHF.

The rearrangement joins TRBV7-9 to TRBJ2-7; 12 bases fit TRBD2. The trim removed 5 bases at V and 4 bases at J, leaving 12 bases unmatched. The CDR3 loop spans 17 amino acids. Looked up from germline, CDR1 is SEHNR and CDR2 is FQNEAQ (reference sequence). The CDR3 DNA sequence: TGTGCCAGCAGCCACAGGAGACTAGCGGGAGTAGGGTACGAGCAGTACTTC. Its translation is CASSHRRLAGVGYEQYF.

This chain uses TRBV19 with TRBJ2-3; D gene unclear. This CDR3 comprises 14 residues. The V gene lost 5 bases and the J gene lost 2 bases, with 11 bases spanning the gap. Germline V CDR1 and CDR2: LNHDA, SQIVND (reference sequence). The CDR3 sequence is CASSSLGHTDTQYF. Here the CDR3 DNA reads TGTGCCAGTAGTTCCCTAGGCCACACAGATACGCAGTATTTT.

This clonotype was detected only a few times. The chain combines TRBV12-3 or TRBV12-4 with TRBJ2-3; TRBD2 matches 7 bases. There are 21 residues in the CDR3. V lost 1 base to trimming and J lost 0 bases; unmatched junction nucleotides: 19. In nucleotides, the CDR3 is TGTGCCAGCAGTTTAGACCCAGGCCGGACGGCGGGAGCACAAAGCACAGATACGCAGTATTTT. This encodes CASSLDPGRTAGAQSTDTQYF.

CDR3 sequence (DNA): TGTGCCAGCAGTTCGCCATACTACGAGCAGTACTTC. As protein: CASSSPYYEQYF. This rearrangement joins TRBV12-3 or TRBV12-4 to TRBJ2-7; no firm D call. This CDR3 contains 12 residues. V dropped 4 bases and J dropped 3 bases, with 7 bases sitting between them.

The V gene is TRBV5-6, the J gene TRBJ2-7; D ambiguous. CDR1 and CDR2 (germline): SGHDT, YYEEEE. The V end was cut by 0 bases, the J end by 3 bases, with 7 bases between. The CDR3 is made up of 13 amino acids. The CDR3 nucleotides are TGTGCCAGCAGCTTGGAGCCAAACTACGAGCAGTACTTC. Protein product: CASSLEPNYEQYF.

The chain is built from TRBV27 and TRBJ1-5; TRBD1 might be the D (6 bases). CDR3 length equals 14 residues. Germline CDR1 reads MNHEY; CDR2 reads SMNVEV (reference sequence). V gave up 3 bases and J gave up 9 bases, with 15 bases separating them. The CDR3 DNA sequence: TGTGCCAGCAGTTTCAACAGGGTCCGCTGGCCCCAGCATTTT. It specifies CASSFNRVRWPQHF.